The sample holds many counts of the clone carrying this TCR beta chain. The antigen remains unidentified. This sample was taken from a study of blood T cells in healthy people across ages. The use of a sample-barcoded 5' primer and a J-beta primer mix characterized a second PCR of roughly 6 to 11 cycles. Sequencing yielded, for each sample, at least 3 million paired-end reads carrying CDR3. TCRdb redid the calling of the 5' RACE reads with MiXCR, one entry per CDR3 protein. The sample includes a few hundred thousand distinct CDR3 sequences, approximately 51% seen only once; the top ten take under 65%. The CDR3 sequence is 14 residues long. Trimming stripped 0 bases from V and 4 bases from J, with 9 bases between. Germline lookup yields CDR1 MNHEY and CDR2 SMNVEV (reference sequence). There were healthy Caucasian individuals from Russia, aged 6 to 90, serving as donors. Study-level points and caveats: Researchers deemed the diversity estimates from one million T cells underestimates.

The TCR originated in a man in his fifties or sixties in good health. The rearrangement uses TRBV27 and TRBJ2-5; D remains unclear. Material for sequencing was blood. In DNA form, the CDR3 reads TGTGCCAGCAGTTTATCGACATACCTAGAGACCCAGTACTTC. Translated: CASSLSTYLETQYF.